This TCR beta chain emerged from a study of shared clonotypes between healthy human individuals. Study-wide findings and caveats: It was observed that 5% to 6% of naive CD4 clonotypes were shared across several donors.

Selected positively for CCR7 and CD45RO-negative, naive CD8 cells excluded terminally differentiated effector memory CD45RA+ cells. The V segment lost 3 bases and the J segment 3 bases; nucleotides outside the gene matches: 1. The CDR3 is 13 amino acids. Per the germline V gene, CDR1 is SGHAT and CDR2 is FQNNGV. This table comes from immunoSEQ multiplex PCR, and its TCRdb copy is limited to in-frame clones, with some not included. The sample lists approximately 2,000,000 clones, 93% seen once, with about 1.7% in the top ten. A word on this clone: Its antigen is undetermined.

This TCR was recovered from a man between 18 and 29 years old in good health. Some clones in this sample may be carry-over from other donors' samples. The chain has TRBV11-2 and TRBJ2-5, with 7 bases identical to TRBD1. The sample was naive CD8+ T cells from PBMCs. This CDR3 reads CASSLTGKETQYF. Here the CDR3 DNA reads TGTGCCAGCAGCTTGACAGGGAAAGAGACCCAGTACTTC. The whole variable domain, remainder taken from reference TRBV11-2 and TRBJ2-5, is EAGVAQSPRYKIIEKRQSVAFWCNPISGHATLYWYQQILGQGPKLLIQFQNNGVVDDSQLPKDRFSAERLKGVDSTLKIQPAKLEDSAVYLCASSLTGKETQYFGPGTRLLVL.